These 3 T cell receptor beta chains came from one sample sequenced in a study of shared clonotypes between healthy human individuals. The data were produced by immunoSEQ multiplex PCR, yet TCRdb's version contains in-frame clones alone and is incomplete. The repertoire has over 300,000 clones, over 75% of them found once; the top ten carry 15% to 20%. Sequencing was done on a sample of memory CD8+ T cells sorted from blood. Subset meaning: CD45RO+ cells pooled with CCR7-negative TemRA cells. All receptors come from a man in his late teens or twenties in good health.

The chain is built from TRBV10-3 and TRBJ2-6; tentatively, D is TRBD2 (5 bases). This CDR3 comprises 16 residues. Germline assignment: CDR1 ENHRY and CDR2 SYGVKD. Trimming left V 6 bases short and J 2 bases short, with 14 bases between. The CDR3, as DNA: TGTGCCATCAGCGGGTTAGCGAGGGCTGGGGCCAACGTCCTGACTTTC. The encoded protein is CAISGLARAGANVLTF.

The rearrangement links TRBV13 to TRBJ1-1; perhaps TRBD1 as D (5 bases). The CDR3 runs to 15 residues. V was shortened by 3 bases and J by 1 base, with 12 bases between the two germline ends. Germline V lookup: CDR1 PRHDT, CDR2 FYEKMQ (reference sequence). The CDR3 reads CASSFPGRGNTEAFF. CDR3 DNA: TGTGCCAGCAGCTTCCCGGGACGAGGGAACACTGAAGCTTTCTTT.

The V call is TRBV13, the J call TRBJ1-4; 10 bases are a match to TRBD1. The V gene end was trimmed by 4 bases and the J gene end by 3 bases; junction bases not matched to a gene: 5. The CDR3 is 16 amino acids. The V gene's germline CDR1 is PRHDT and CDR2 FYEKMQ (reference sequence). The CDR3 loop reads CASSSGQGRPNEKLFF. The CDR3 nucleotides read TGTGCCAGCAGCTCGGGACAGGGGAGGCCTAATGAAAAACTGTTTTTT.